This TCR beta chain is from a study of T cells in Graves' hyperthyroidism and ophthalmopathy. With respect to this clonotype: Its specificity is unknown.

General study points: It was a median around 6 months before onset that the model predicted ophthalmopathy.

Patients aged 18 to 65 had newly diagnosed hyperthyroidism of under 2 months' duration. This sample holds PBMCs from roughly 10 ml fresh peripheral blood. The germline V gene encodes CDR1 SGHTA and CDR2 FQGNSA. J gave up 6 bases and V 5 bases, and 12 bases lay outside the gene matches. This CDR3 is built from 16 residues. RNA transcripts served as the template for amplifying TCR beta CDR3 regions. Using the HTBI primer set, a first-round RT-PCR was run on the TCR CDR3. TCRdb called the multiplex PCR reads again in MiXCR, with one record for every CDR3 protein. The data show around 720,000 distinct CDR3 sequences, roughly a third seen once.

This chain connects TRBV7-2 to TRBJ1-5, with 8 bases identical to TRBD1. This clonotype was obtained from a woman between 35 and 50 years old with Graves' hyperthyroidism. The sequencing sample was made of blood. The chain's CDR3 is CASSDVGQGFVQPQHF. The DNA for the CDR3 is TGTGCCAGCAGCGATGTAGGACAGGGATTCGTTCAGCCCCAGCATTTT.